This T cell receptor (beta chain) was observed in a study of shared clonotypes between healthy human individuals. Study-level findings and limits: Sampling covered blood only; tissue repertoires likely differ.

About this clone: Its antigen is unknown.

Germline V gene data show CDR1 as SNHLY and CDR2 as FYNNEI. Deletions cut 5 bases from V and 3 bases from J, with 15 bases between. The CDR3 is made up of 15 amino acids. Here immunoSEQ multiplex PCR was the method, and the copy in TCRdb shows in-frame clones only, minus some. The data show approximately 500,000 clones, about 80% seen once. The sequenced sample was PBMCs. This sequence originates from a woman aged 35 to 49 in good health. Some clones in this sample may be carry-over from other donors' samples. The chain uses TRBV2 and TRBJ2-3; a weak D match, TRBD2 (5 bases). CDR3 loop: CASSRSGLETDTQYF. The CDR3 DNA sequence: TGTGCCAGCAGTCGATCCGGACTGGAAACAGATACGCAGTATTTT.